This T cell receptor beta chain was sequenced in a study of shared clonotypes between healthy human individuals. Study information: CD4 naive and CD4 memory each took three plates per donor, while CD8 naive took two and CD8 memory one.

V gave up 4 bases and J gave up 0 bases, with 12 bases separating them. Germline V gene data show CDR1 as SGHVS and CDR2 as FQNEAQ. This CDR3 spans 15 amino acids. TCRdb's table, derived via immunoSEQ multiplex PCR, lists solely in-frame clones and lacks some. The table has about 2.4 million clones, over 85% seen once. General study points: The researchers took only blood, and tissue repertoires probably look different. Naive CD4 clonotypes were shared across a few donors at about 5.3%.

Of note for this clone: Its specificity is not known.

Investigators divided CD4+ cells into CD45RA+ naive and CD45RA-negative memory subsets. The gene calls are TRBV7-8 and TRBJ1-1; perhaps TRBD1 as D (5 bases). Sample: naive CD4+ T cells from PBMCs. Subset noted: CD45RA+ positively selected. The sequence came from a man between 18 and 35 years old in good health. Some clones in this sample may be carry-over from other donors' samples. The CDR3, as DNA: TGTGCCAGCAGCTCCAGGGTCCTGATGAACACTGAAGCTTTCTTT. Protein: CASSSRVLMNTEAFF. Using reference TRBV7-8 and TRBJ1-1 for the parts outside the CDR3, the full variable domain is GAGVSQSPRYKVAKRGQDVALRCDPISGHVSLFWYQQALGQGPEFLTYFQNEAQLDKSGLPSDRFFAERPEGSVSTLKIQRTQQEDSAVYLCASSSRVLMNTEAFFGQGTRLTVV.